These 29 T cell receptor beta chains came from one sample sequenced in a study of shared clonotypes between healthy human individuals. Sequencing was performed with immunoSEQ multiplex PCR; in TCRdb, only in-frame clones are kept and a portion is missing. The sample includes approximately 2.5 million clones, 85% to 95% seen only once; the top ten take more than 0.12%. Sequencing was done on a sample of naive CD4+ T cells sorted from blood. The subset denotes: CD45RA+ positively selected. The receptor set was obtained from a man aged 18 to 30 in good health.

This sequence joins TRBV7-8 and TRBJ2-7, with TRBD1 identical over 7 bases. Germline V gene data show CDR1 as SGHVS and CDR2 as FQNEAQ. The CDR3 is 14 residues long. J gave up 6 bases and V 4 bases, and 9 bases lay outside the gene matches. CDR3 loop: CASSSLGAGGEQYF. DNA for the CDR3: TGTGCCAGCAGCTCCCTAGGGGCAGGGGGCGAGCAGTACTTC.

This sequence joins TRBV18 and TRBJ2-5; no clear D. Trimming took 4 bases from V and 2 from J, leaving 8 bases between them. This CDR3 region has 13 residues. Germline V lookup: CDR1 KGHSH, CDR2 LQKENI. The CDR3 nucleotides are TGTGCCAGCTCACAAGCCCTTCAAGAGACCCAGTACTTC. Amino acid sequence: CASSQALQETQYF.

J is TRBJ2-5 and V is TRBV7-2; 10 positions match TRBD2. Trimming took 1 base from V and 6 from J; bases not matched to a gene: 8. The germline gives CDR1 SGHTA, CDR2 FQGNSA. This CDR3 has 16 amino acids. CDR3 sequence: CASSLDSGRSRKTQYF. For the CDR3, the DNA is TGTGCCAGCAGCTTAGATAGCGGGAGGAGTAGGAAGACCCAGTACTTC.

The chain combines TRBV4-1 with TRBJ2-5; D is ambiguous. V was cut by 1 base and J by 4 bases, with 7 bases left in between. This CDR3 region has 13 residues. Germline lookup yields CDR1 MGHRA and CDR2 YSYEKL. The CDR3 DNA reads as TGCGCCAGCAGCCAAGTTCTCCTAGAGACCCAGTACTTC. Protein: CASSQVLLETQYF.

V usage is TRBV5-1 and J usage is TRBJ2-3; D gene ambiguous. Trimming removed 1 base from V and 4 bases from J, with 10 bases in between. The CDR3 contains 14 residues. Germline V gene data show CDR1 as SGHRS and CDR2 as YFSETQ. In DNA form, the CDR3 reads TGCGCCAGCAGCTTGAGGGCTCAGCCAGATACGCAGTATTTT. It codes for CASSLRAQPDTQYF.

The V and J genes are TRBV19 and TRBJ1-1, with a tentative D call TRBD1 (6 bases). This CDR3 comprises 11 residues. The germline CDR1 and CDR2 sequences are LNHDA and SQIVND (reference sequence). The CDR3 loop is CSQGREPEAFF. Written as DNA, the CDR3 is TGTTCTCAGGGGCGCGAACCTGAAGCTTTCTTT.

This chain uses TRBV7-8 with TRBJ2-7; D is possibly TRBD1 or TRBD2 (5 bases each). The CDR3 contains 14 residues. Germline CDR1 and CDR2: SGHVS and FQNEAQ. Trimming took off 0 bases at V and 4 bases at J, with 10 bases between the two ends. CDR3 DNA: TGTGCCAGCAGCTTAGCGGGACCCCCTTACGAGCAGTACTTC. This gives the protein CASSLAGPPYEQYF. Combining the CDR3 with reference TRBV7-8 and TRBJ2-7 gives the whole variable domain GAGVSQSPRYKVAKRGQDVALRCDPISGHVSLFWYQQALGQGPEFLTYFQNEAQLDKSGLPSDRFFAERPEGSVSTLKIQRTQQEDSAVYLCASSLAGPPYEQYFGPGTRLTVT.

V and J are TRBV7-9 and TRBJ2-2; D perhaps matches TRBD2 (6 bases). CDR3 length: 15 amino acids. V shed 3 bases and J shed 1 base, with 9 bases lying between them. Germline V gene sequence: CDR1 SEHNR, CDR2 FQNEAQ (reference sequence). DNA for the CDR3: TGTGCCAGCAGCTTTAGCGGACGGAACACCGGGGAGCTGTTTTTT. Its protein product is CASSFSGRNTGELFF.

V and J are TRBV25-1 and TRBJ1-3, with TRBD1 identical over 8 bases. Germline trimming cut 5 bases from V and 4 bases from J; bases unmatched to any gene: 16. Germline loops: CDR1 MGHDK, CDR2 SYGVNS. CDR3 size: 18 residues. The CDR3 spells CASSSRTEDRVAGNTIYF. CDR3 nucleotides: TGTGCCAGCAGTTCAAGAACCGAGGACAGGGTAGCCGGAAACACCATATATTTT.

V usage is TRBV6-5 and J usage is TRBJ2-2; no definite D call. The CDR3 is 12 amino acids. CDR1 is MNHEY and CDR2 is SVGAGI in the germline V gene. V was pared by 1 base and J by 8 bases, with 5 bases between. CDR3 residues: CASSYLMGELFF. Here the CDR3 DNA reads TGTGCCAGCAGTTACTTGATGGGGGAGCTGTTTTTT.

About this clone itself: Other DNA sequences in the same sample also yield this CDR3. The rearrangement links TRBV10-3 to TRBJ2-5, with TRBD1 as a possible D gene (5 bases). The V end was cut by 4 bases, the J end by 1 base, with 7 bases between. The germline V gene has CDR1 ENHRY and CDR2 SYGVKD. This CDR3 region has 13 residues. In DNA form, the CDR3 reads TGTGCCATCAGTGGGGGCAGCCAAGAGACCCAGTACTTC. This gives the protein CAISGGSQETQYF.

This chain connects TRBV2 to TRBJ2-3; weak D call: TRBD1 (6 bases). The germline CDR1 and CDR2 sequences are SNHLY and FYNNEI. The CDR3 totals 18 residues. V gave up 1 base and J gave up 2 bases, with 19 bases separating them. The CDR3 bases are TGTGCCAGCAGTGAAGACAGGGTAGGCCGCAAGCACACAGATACGCAGTATTTT. It specifies CASSEDRVGRKHTDTQYF.

The rearrangement links TRBV5-4 to TRBJ2-5; 11 nucleotides agree with TRBD2. V trimming: 3 bases; J trimming: 5 bases; junction bases outside the gene matches: 9. Germline V gene sequence: CDR1 SGHNT, CDR2 YYREEE (reference sequence). The CDR3 is made up of 16 amino acids. In DNA form, the CDR3 reads TGTGCCAGCAGCTCTGATCCGACTAGCGGGGTGGAGACCCAGTACTTC. Protein sequence: CASSSDPTSGVETQYF.

The chain joins TRBV6-5 to TRBJ2-3; the match to TRBD2 covers 14 bases. This CDR3 spans 14 amino acids. With 7 bases clipped from V and 8 bases from J, the junction kept 5 bases outside the gene matches. Germline-derived CDR1 and CDR2 are MNHEY and SVGAGI. CDR3 in DNA: TGTGCCAGCACTACGGGACTAGCGGGAGCTACGCAGTATTTT. It specifies CASTTGLAGATQYF.

The chain combines TRBV2 with TRBJ2-4; 10 bases fit TRBD2. Germline CDR1 SNHLY, CDR2 FYNNEI. The trim removed 2 bases at V and 12 bases at J, leaving 4 bases unmatched. This CDR3 spans 13 amino acids. The chain's CDR3 is CASSEIAGGAQYF. The CDR3 nucleotides are TGTGCCAGCAGTGAAATAGCGGGGGGTGCTCAGTACTTC.

The chain uses TRBV25-1 and TRBJ1-1, with 11 bases fitting TRBD1. J lost 6 bases, V lost 2 bases, and 11 bases had no gene match. The CDR3 length is 17 residues. Germline loops: CDR1 MGHDK, CDR2 SYGVNS. The CDR3 bases are TGTGCCAGCAGTGAACCGGACAGGGGGCGGACTTCCGCTGAAGCTTTCTTT. It yields the protein CASSEPDRGRTSAEAFF.

The chain links TRBV5-4 to TRBJ1-2; D call uncertain. The V gene lost 1 base and the J gene lost 0 bases, with 10 bases spanning the gap. Germline assignment: CDR1 SGHNT and CDR2 YYREEE (reference sequence). CDR3 length: 15 amino acids. The CDR3 is CASSLSRGANYGYTF. Here the CDR3 DNA reads TGTGCCAGCAGCTTGTCTCGGGGAGCTAACTATGGCTACACCTTC.

This clone was found a few times. The identical CDR3 is also encoded by other nucleotide sequences in the sample. The rearrangement links TRBV18 to TRBJ2-5; D could derive from TRBD1 or TRBD2 (5 bases each). There are 13 residues in the CDR3. Germline assignment: CDR1 KGHSH and CDR2 LQKENI. Trimming took off 0 bases at V and 3 bases at J, with 5 bases between the two ends. The CDR3 sequence is CASSPPGEETQYF. In DNA form, the CDR3 reads TGTGCCAGCTCACCACCGGGGGAAGAGACCCAGTACTTC.

The chain joins TRBV5-1 to TRBJ2-5; D is uncertain. The CDR3 is 11 amino acids. CDR1 is SGHRS, CDR2 YFSETQ, per germline. V was trimmed by 7 bases and J by 4 bases, leaving 8 bases between them. This CDR3 is CASGPSETQYF. CDR3 DNA: TGCGCCAGCGGCCCATCAGAGACCCAGTACTTC.

This chain uses TRBV27 with TRBJ2-4, with D possibly TRBD2 on 5 matching bases. CDR1 and CDR2 (germline): MNHEY, SMNVEV (reference sequence). This CDR3 has 14 residues. V was clipped by 5 bases and J by 3 bases, with 11 bases between them. In DNA form, the CDR3 reads TGTGCCAGCAGTGTTAGCGTCAACAAAAACATTCAGTACTTC. Translation gives CASSVSVNKNIQYF.

The chain employs TRBV5-4 and TRBJ2-4; TRBD2 matches 7 bases. The germline V gene has CDR1 SGHNT and CDR2 YYREEE (reference sequence). Losses at the gene ends were 3 bases for V and 6 bases for J; bases not matched to a gene: 9. The CDR3 sequence is 15 residues long. The CDR3 bases are TGTGCCAGCAGCTGGGAGGGTGAACTAGGAAACATTCAGTACTTC. This gives the protein CASSWEGELGNIQYF.

The chain uses TRBV7-9 and TRBJ1-1, with D uncertain. Germline CDR1 is SEHNR and CDR2 is FQNEAQ (reference sequence). The CDR3 loop spans 16 amino acids. V was trimmed by 4 bases and J by 6 bases, leaving 21 bases between them. The CDR3 sequence: CASSSPRPVGIPEAFF. CDR3 bases: TGTGCCAGCAGCTCTCCCCGGCCAGTGGGAATCCCTGAAGCTTTCTTT.

This rearrangement joins TRBV5-1 to TRBJ2-2; the match to TRBD1 covers 7 bases. Per germline, CDR1 SGHRS and CDR2 YFSETQ. The CDR3 length is 15 residues. J gave up 4 bases and V 3 bases, and 6 bases lay outside the gene matches. The CDR3 is CASSYTGDSTGELFF. The CDR3 nucleotides read TGCGCCAGCAGCTATACAGGGGATTCCACCGGGGAGCTGTTTTTT.

This sequence joins TRBV5-4 and TRBJ1-5; 7 nucleotides align to TRBD1. The V segment lost 2 bases and the J segment 4 bases; nucleotides outside the gene matches: 9. Germline V gene data show CDR1 as SGHNT and CDR2 as YYREEE (reference sequence). The CDR3 is 16 amino acids. In DNA form, the CDR3 reads TGTGCCAGCAGCTTTCAAAGGAGGGGGCTTAATCAGCCCCAGCATTTT. Translated, it gives CASSFQRRGLNQPQHF.

This sequence joins TRBV14 and TRBJ2-7; D is possibly TRBD1 or TRBD2 (5 bases each). Per the germline V gene, CDR1 is SGHDN and CDR2 is FVKESK. The CDR3 loop spans 14 amino acids. The V and J ends lost 4 bases and 10 bases respectively, with 20 bases between them. The CDR3 spells CASSPPGPGGAQYF. DNA of the CDR3: TGTGCCAGCAGCCCCCCGGGACCGGGTGGGGCCCAGTACTTC. The full variable domain, completed using reference TRBV14 and TRBJ2-7, is EAGVTQFPSHSVIEKGQTVTLRCDPISGHDNLYWYRRVMGKEIKFLLHFVKESKQDESGMPNNRFLAERTGGTYSTLKVQPAELEDSGVYFCASSPPGPGGAQYFGPGTRLTVT.

As for this clone: Other DNA sequences in the sample encode the same CDR3. The chain combines TRBV7-2 with TRBJ1-2; D is unclear. V lost 1 base to trimming and J lost 2 bases, with 5 bases between them. The CDR3 extends over 13 amino acids. Germline loops: CDR1 SGHTA, CDR2 FQGNSA. The CDR3 coding sequence is TGTGCCAGCAGCTTAGGACCGAACTATGGCTACACCTTC. This gives the protein CASSLGPNYGYTF. Using reference TRBV7-2 and TRBJ1-2 for the parts outside the CDR3, the full variable domain is GAGVSQSPSNKVTEKGKDVELRCDPISGHTALYWYRQSLGQGLEFLIYFQGNSAPDKSGLPSDRFSAERTGGSVSTLTIQRTQQEDSAVYLCASSLGPNYGYTFGSGTRLTVV.

Of note for this clone: The same CDR3 is also encoded by other DNA sequences in this sample. This sequence joins TRBV6-5 and TRBJ1-2, with TRBD1 identical over 7 bases. The CDR3 spans 13 residues. Germline CDR1 reads MNHEY; CDR2 reads SVGAGI. The junction had 2 bases not matched to a gene; V was cut back by 6 bases and J by 1 base. The CDR3 nucleotides are TGTGCCAGCAGCCGACAGGGTAACTATGGCTACACCTTC. Translated: CASSRQGNYGYTF.

The genes are TRBV6-5 and TRBJ2-1; weak D call: TRBD2 (6 bases). Germline CDR1 and CDR2: MNHEY and SVGAGI. Trimming stripped 7 bases from V and 14 bases from J, with 18 bases between. The CDR3 has 12 amino acids. The CDR3 bases are TGTGCCAGCACCTTGACTAGAGGCGTTGAGTTCTTC. Translating gives CASTLTRGVEFF.

This clone was seen once. In DNA form, the CDR3 reads TGTGCCACCAGCAGAGCACCCCTAGCGGGGTACAATGAGCAGTTCTTC. It encodes CATSRAPLAGYNEQFF. The gene calls are TRBV15 and TRBJ2-1; TRBD2 matches at 9 bases. V trimming: 1 base; J trimming: 4 bases; junction bases outside the gene matches: 5. Germline CDR1 is LNHNV and CDR2 is YYDKDF (reference sequence). This CDR3 is 16 amino acids long.